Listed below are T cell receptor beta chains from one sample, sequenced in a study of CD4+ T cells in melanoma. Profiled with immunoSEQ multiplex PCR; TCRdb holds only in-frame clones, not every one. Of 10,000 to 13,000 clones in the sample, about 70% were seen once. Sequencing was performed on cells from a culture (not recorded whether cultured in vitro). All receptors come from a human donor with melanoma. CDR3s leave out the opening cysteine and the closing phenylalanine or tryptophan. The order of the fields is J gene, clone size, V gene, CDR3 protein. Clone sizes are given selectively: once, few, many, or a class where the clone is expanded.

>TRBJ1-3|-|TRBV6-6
ASGLAALSGNTIY
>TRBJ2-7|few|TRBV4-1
ASSLPRTGESYEQY
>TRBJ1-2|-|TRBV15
ATSIRTAIAFYGYT
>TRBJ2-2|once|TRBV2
ASSVGSDGELF
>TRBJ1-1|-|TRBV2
ASREGFRDTEAF
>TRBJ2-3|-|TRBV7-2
ASSLGWRGGSTDTQY
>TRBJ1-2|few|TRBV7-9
ASSSTGTENGYT
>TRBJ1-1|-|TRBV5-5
ASSPWVHTEAF
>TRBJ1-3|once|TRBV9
ASSVGQGRGNTIY
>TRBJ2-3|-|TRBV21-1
ASSPTLTDTQY
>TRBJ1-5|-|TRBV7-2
ASSPGQGYQPQH
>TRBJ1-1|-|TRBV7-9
ASRSSGTEAF
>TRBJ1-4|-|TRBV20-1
SASREKLF
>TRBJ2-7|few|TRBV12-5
ASGQGRGYEQY
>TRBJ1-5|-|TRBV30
AWSGTPVQPQH
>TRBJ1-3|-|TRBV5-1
ASSLFGGSSGNTIY
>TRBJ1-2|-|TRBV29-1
SVDQIRGHGYT
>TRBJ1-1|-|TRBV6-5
ASRRTDTEAF
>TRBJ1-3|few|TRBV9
ASGQDSSGNTIY
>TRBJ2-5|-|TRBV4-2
ASSQEMGRETQY
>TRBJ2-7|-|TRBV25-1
ASTPASGEQY
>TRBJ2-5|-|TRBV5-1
ASSLAHNGAGETQY
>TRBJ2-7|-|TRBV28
ASPGSSPPYEQY
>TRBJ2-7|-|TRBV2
ASSEGPPGSVNEQY
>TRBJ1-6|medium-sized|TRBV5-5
ASSPSTGYNSPLH
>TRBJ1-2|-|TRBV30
AWSVSVTRGELGYT
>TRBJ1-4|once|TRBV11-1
ASSLRGGATNEKLF
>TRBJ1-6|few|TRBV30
AWSVPGNNSPLH
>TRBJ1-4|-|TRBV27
ASSLFPPRQGFYEKLF
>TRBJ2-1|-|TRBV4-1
ASSHPAGAGNEQF
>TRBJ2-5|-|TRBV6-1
ASTGLAEETQY
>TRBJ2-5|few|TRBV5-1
ASSLGRLDALYQETQY
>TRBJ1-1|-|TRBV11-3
ASSLQGGNTEAF
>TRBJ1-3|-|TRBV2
ASSGAGTGNSGNTIY
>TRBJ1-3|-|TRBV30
ATRTGSGNTIY
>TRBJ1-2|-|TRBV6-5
ASRDPGQGNYGYT
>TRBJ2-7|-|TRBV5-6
ASSLVGGDEQY
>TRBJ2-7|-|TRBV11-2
ASSLKQYEQY
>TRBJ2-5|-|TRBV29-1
SAARGEETQY
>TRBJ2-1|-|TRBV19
ASMTRTGTDEQF
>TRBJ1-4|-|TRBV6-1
ASSDAGVEKLF
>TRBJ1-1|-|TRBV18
ASSGGRDTEAF
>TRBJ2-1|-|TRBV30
AWSPGQGIWQF
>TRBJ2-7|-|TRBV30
AWSGGRRSSYEQY
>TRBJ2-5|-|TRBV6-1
ASSEVGLAGANQETQY
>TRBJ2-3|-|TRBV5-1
ASSLAGGPNTQY
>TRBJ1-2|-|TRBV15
ATSRLSGTNYGYT
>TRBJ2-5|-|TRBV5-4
ASASGTQGMIIQY